This T cell receptor beta chain was identified during a study of blood T cells in healthy people across ages (dated by TCRdb to the mid-2010s). Study-wide context: In model experiments, roughly one uniquely barcoded TCR beta cDNA molecule per two T cells was captured by template switching. Donors of different ages were randomly distributed across sequencing lanes to avoid experimental bias. The donors were split into four age groups: young (average 16 years), middle-aged (nearly 40), aged (approximately 60) and long-lived (under 85). The study analyzed two additional independent replicas of 1 million unique cDNA reads from the same blood draw for two donors, one aged 18 to 30 and one aged 80 or older. The study measured age-related changes in TCR beta repertoire diversity using deep sequencing normalized with unique cDNA molecular identifiers.

This clonotype showed up many times. Its cognate antigen has yet to be identified. No per-base quality is available; no much larger clone lies one base away. Here is what the overall study found, with its caveats: Bulk unsorted PBMC profiling prevented conclusive comparison of naive and antigen-experienced compartments. Compared with the aged group, the long-lived group had more naive CD4+ T cells, fewer expanded clones and increased TCR diversity, suggesting age selection. There was a strong correlation between observed TCR beta diversity and the percentage of naive T cells measured by flow cytometry. As age increased, observed TCR beta diversity per million T cells dropped in a roughly linear way, and a significant reduction was already evident by age 40. Because the CMV infection status of the donors was unknown, age-related changes in expanded clonotypes may potentially have been confounded. Estimates of total diversity based on one million sequenced T cells were regarded as lower bounds and as underestimates.

Donors were under 40 systemically healthy Caucasian individuals from Russia aged roughly 6 to 90 years. Around 10 milliliters of peripheral blood were collected from each donor into EDTA-treated Vacutainer tubes. Ficoll-Paque density-gradient centrifugation was used to isolate PBMCs, with at least 6.5 million per sample. Total RNA, at least 6 micrograms per sample, was extracted from PBMCs with Trizol reagent. Naive CD45RAhigh/CD27high T cell percentages were measured by flow cytometry on a PBMC aliquot from every donor. Library construction relied on 5' RACE. These reads were obtained on an Illumina HiSeq 2500. A second PCR of roughly 7 to 11 cycles was performed with a sample-barcoded 5' primer and a J-beta primer mix. A template-switch 5' adaptor carrying 12 random nucleotides introduced a unique molecular identifier onto each TCR beta cDNA molecule. Each sample yielded at least 2.5 million CDR3-containing paired-end reads. The Mint cDNA synthesis kit, primed by a TRBC-specific oligonucleotide, was used to synthesize first-strand cDNA from all RNA. Following uracil-DNA glycosylase treatment, a first 18-cycle PCR with universal primers M1SS and BC2_uni_R was performed on all cDNA. On the study's bioinformatics: Normalization of each sample was performed by random selection of 1 million high-quality reads, each carrying a distinct molecular identifier. Instead of being binned into consensus sequences, reads with shared molecular identifiers were discarded. MiTCR, with a Q25 quality threshold and the strictest error-elimination algorithm, was used for CDR3 identification, clonotype clustering and error correction. A nonparametric unseen species model with Euler transformation was used to estimate lower-bound total TCR beta diversity. TCRdb trimmed public reads at Q25 via fastp, called clones via MiXCR and kept in-frame beta chains. Under each unique CDR3 protein, matching rows form one entry showing the most common genes and DNA. Clone size and V and J calls follow TCRdb, not the original study. The sample records roughly 900,000 distinct CDR3 sequences, under 35% of which are singletons. The ten largest make up around 15% of the sample.

Sequencing was done on a sample of blood. This receptor was taken from a woman of 80 years or more in good health.

The bases read TGTGCCAGCAGCTTAGATTACACAGAGCAGTTCTTC. It specifies CASSLDYTEQFF. The rearranged segments are TRBV11-2 and TRBJ2-1; a confident D gene designation cannot be given. Based on the germline V gene, the CDR1 and CDR2 sequences are SGHAT and FQNNGV. The V end loses 0 bases and the J end loses 10 bases, and a stretch of 7 bases separates them. There are 12 amino acids in the CDR3, from cysteine to phenylalanine inclusive. Only CDR3 DNA is held: 36 bases, read in frame from base 1. Here the CDR3 is joined to the reference TRBV11-2 and TRBJ2-1 genes, and the full variable domain is: EAGVAQSPRYKIIEKRQSVAFWCNPISGHATLYWYQQILGQGPKLLIQFQNNGVVDDSQLPKDRFSAERLKGVDSTLKIQPAKLEDSAVYLCASSLDYTEQFFGPGTRLTVL.